The 13 T cell receptor beta chains below come from one sample, sequenced in a study of blood T cell repertoires in COVID-19. Sequencing was performed with immunoSEQ multiplex PCR; in TCRdb, only in-frame clones are kept and a portion is missing. Of more than 300,000 clones listed, 87% were seen once; the top ten hold about 10%. The sample was peripheral blood. The receptors originated from a woman younger than 45 with COVID-19, enrolled during active disease.

V and J are TRBV7-6 and TRBJ2-7, with a tentative D call TRBD1 (6 bases). Germline-derived CDR1 and CDR2 are SGHVS and FNYEAQ. Trimming shortened V by 4 bases and J by 2 bases, and 15 bases separated the two germline ends. The CDR3 contains 15 residues. The CDR3, as DNA: TGTGCCAGCAGCTCCCAGGGGTGGTCCCCCTACGAGCAGTACTTC. Residues: CASSSQGWSPYEQYF. The variable domain in full, completed from reference TRBV7-6 and TRBJ2-7, reads GAGVSQSPRYKVTKRGQDVALRCDPISGHVSLYWYRQALGQGPEFLTYFNYEAQQDKSGLPNDRFSAERPEGSISTLTIQRTEQRDSAMYRCASSSQGWSPYEQYFGPGTRLTVT.

This clone was counted once. The chain recombines TRBV6-5 with TRBJ2-1; D is uncertain. V was pared by 8 bases and J by 7 bases, with 9 bases between. The CDR3 has 11 amino acids. The V gene's germline CDR1 is MNHEY and CDR2 SVGAGI. DNA for the CDR3: TGTGCCAGCCGCCGCGAAAATGAGCAGTTCTTC. Protein: CASRRENEQFF.

This clone was counted once. V gene TRBV29-1 combines with J gene TRBJ2-1, with no clear D. From germline, CDR1 is SQVTM and CDR2 ANQGSEA. This CDR3 has 13 residues. The V end lost 4 bases, the J end lost 6 bases, and 13 bases lay between the germline ends. The CDR3 protein is CSVARGAGNEQFF. Here the CDR3 DNA reads TGCAGCGTTGCTCGCGGTGCCGGCAATGAGCAGTTCTTC.

V usage is TRBV9 and J usage is TRBJ1-3; 9 bases line up with TRBD1. J lost 4 bases, V lost 4 bases, and 3 bases had no gene match. The V gene's germline CDR1 is SGDLS and CDR2 YYNGEE. CDR3 length equals 14 residues. The CDR3 coding sequence is TGTGCCAGCAGCCTAGGGACAGGGGGAAACACCATATATTTT. This sequence encodes CASSLGTGGNTIYF.

This chain links TRBV5-1 with TRBJ2-1; TRBD1 aligns across 9 bases. Germline loops: CDR1 SGHRS, CDR2 YFSETQ. The trim removed 5 bases at V and 4 bases at J, leaving 1 base unmatched. The CDR3 is 13 amino acids. Here the CDR3 reads CASRTGGYNEQFF. As DNA, the CDR3 is TGCGCCAGCAGGACAGGGGGGTACAATGAGCAGTTCTTC.

This clone showed up just once. The CDR3 sequence is CASSLPSNTGELFF. CDR3 sequence (DNA): TGTGCCAGCAGCCTTCCTTCGAACACCGGGGAGCTGTTTTTT. This chain joins TRBV5-4 and TRBJ2-2, with no clear D. CDR1 and CDR2 from the germline V gene are SGHNT and YYREEE (reference sequence). This CDR3 region has 14 residues. The V end was cut by 4 bases, the J end by 0 bases, with 7 bases between.

This clone was seen just once. The V and J genes are TRBV15 and TRBJ2-7; D possibly corresponds to TRBD2 (5 bases). The CDR3 is 15 residues long. CDR1 is LNHNV and CDR2 is YYDKDF in the germline V gene (reference sequence). Trimming cost V 1 base and J 0 bases, with 10 bases left between them. The CDR3 reads CATSRGTGFSYEQYF. The DNA for the CDR3 is TGTGCCACCAGCAGAGGTACGGGATTCTCCTACGAGCAGTACTTC.

The rearrangement uses TRBV30 and TRBJ2-1, with D perhaps TRBD1 (5 bases). The CDR3 is 16 residues long. CDR1 is GTSNPN, CDR2 SVGIG, per germline (reference sequence). Trimming removed 0 bases from V and 0 bases from J, with 12 bases in between. In nucleotides, the CDR3 is TGTGCCTGGAGTGTAAACTTCGGACACTCCTACAATGAGCAGTTCTTC. Protein: CAWSVNFGHSYNEQFF.

The chain combines TRBV30 with TRBJ1-1; a possible D gene is TRBD1 (5 bases). The CDR3 has 16 residues. Looked up from germline, CDR1 is GTSNPN and CDR2 is SVGIG (reference sequence). The V and J ends lost 1 base and 2 bases respectively, with 17 bases between them. CDR3 DNA: TGTGCCTGGAGTGAGCCCAGGGCAGGCAGTAACACTGAAGCTTTCTTT. Its translation: CAWSEPRAGSNTEAFF. The complete variable domain, with remaining parts taken from reference TRBV30 and TRBJ1-1, reads SQTIHQWPATLVQPVGSPLSLECTVEGTSNPNLYWYRQAAGRGLQLLFYSVGIGQISSEVPQNLSASRPQDRQFILSSKKLLLSDSGFYLCAWSEPRAGSNTEAFFGQGTRLTVV.

The chain carries TRBV29-1 and TRBJ2-3, with D possibly called TRBD1 or TRBD2 (6 bases each). The CDR3 sequence is 15 residues long. CDR1 is SQVTM, CDR2 ANQGSEA, per germline. Trimming pared 7 bases from V and 6 bases from J, leaving 23 bases between. CDR3 sequence reads: CSGGAGQGMVDTQYF. For the CDR3, the DNA is TGCAGCGGGGGGGCCGGTCAGGGGATGGTTGATACGCAGTATTTT.

V and J are TRBV9 and TRBJ1-4; D gene ambiguous. Germline CDR1 SGDLS, CDR2 YYNGEE. Trimming removed 0 bases from V and 0 bases from J, with 6 bases in between. This CDR3 spans 15 amino acids. In DNA form, the CDR3 reads TGTGCCAGCAGCGTAGGGCACCCAACTAATGAAAAACTGTTTTTT. Protein product: CASSVGHPTNEKLFF.

This clone has a single count. The chain is built from TRBV5-6 and TRBJ1-4; possibly TRBD1 for D (5 bases). CDR1 is SGHDT and CDR2 is YYEEEE in the germline V gene. The V end lost 3 bases, the J end lost 5 bases, and 11 bases lay between the germline ends. The CDR3 is made up of 14 amino acids. The CDR3 region has the DNA TGTGCCAGCAGCTCAGGGATGTGGAATGAAAAACTGTTTTTT. Protein product: CASSSGMWNEKLFF.

The V gene is TRBV19, the J gene TRBJ1-2; 7 bases are a match to TRBD1. Germline V gene sequence: CDR1 LNHDA, CDR2 SQIVND (reference sequence). V lost 5 bases and J lost 1; bases outside the gene matches: 4. CDR3 length: 14 amino acids. The CDR3 here is CASSRDSYNYGYTF. For the CDR3, the DNA is TGTGCCAGTAGTCGGGACAGCTATAACTATGGCTACACCTTC.